The clone carrying this T cell receptor (beta chain) was picked up one time. Its antigen is not known. This record comes from a study of T cell repertoires in cytomegalovirus infection. General study points: Within the response measured ex vivo, HLA-C-restricted CMV-specific TCR beta clonotypes were dominant.

Per the germline V gene, CDR1 is SGHRS and CDR2 is YFSETQ. This CDR3 comprises 14 residues. V was pared by 7 bases and J by 5 bases, with 10 bases of the junction left unmatched. TCRdb fed the reads into MiXCR, producing one record per CDR3 protein. The profile shows 100,000 or so distinct CDR3 sequences, about 17% of them singletons. Specimen: PBMCs. The chain is built from TRBV5-1 and TRBJ2-7; 9 bases are a match to TRBD1. The origin of this receptor is a human donor in good health (CMV status not recorded). Some clones in this sample may be carry-over from other donors' samples. This CDR3 is CASATGGGGNEQYF. The CDR3 DNA follows: TGCGCCAGCGCCACAGGGGGCGGAGGGAACGAGCAGTACTTC.